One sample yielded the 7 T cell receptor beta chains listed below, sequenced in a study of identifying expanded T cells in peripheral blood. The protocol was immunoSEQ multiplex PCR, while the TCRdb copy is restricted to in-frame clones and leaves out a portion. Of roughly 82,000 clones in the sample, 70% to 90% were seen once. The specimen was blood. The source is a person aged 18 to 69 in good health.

The CDR3 sequence: CASSFIGTDGNTIYF. The CDR3 DNA follows: TGTGCCAGCAGCTTCATCGGGACTGACGGAAACACCATATATTTT. The rearrangement joins TRBV5-6 to TRBJ1-3; a weak D match, TRBD1 (5 bases). V lost 2 bases to trimming and J lost 4 bases, with 13 bases between them. The CDR3 spans 15 residues. Germline loops: CDR1 SGHDT, CDR2 YYEEEE.

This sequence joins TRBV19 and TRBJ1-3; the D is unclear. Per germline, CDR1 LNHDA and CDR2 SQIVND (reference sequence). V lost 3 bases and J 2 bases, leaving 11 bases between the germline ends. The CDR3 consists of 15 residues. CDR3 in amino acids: CASSIRILPGNTIYF. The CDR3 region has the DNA TGTGCCAGTAGTATCCGGATCTTGCCTGGAAACACCATATATTTT.

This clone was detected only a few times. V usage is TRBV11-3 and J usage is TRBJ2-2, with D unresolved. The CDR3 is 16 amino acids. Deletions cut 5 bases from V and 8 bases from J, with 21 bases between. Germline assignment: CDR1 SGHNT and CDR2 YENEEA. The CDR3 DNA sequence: TGTGCCAGCAGCCGCATCTATAACAGACTTGTTGGGGAGCTGTTTTTT. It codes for CASSRIYNRLVGELFF.

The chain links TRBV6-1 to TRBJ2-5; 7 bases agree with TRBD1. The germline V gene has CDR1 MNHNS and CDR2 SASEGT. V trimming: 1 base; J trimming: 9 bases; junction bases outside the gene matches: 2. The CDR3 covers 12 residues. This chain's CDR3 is CASSEGQGAQYF. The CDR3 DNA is TGTGCCAGCAGTGAAGGGCAGGGGGCCCAGTACTTC.

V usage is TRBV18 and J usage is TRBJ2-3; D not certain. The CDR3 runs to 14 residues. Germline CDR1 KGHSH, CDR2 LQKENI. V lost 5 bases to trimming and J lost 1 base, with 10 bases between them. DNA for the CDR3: TGTGCCAGCTCAGTACAGAGCGGCACAGATACGCAGTATTTT. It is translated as CASSVQSGTDTQYF.

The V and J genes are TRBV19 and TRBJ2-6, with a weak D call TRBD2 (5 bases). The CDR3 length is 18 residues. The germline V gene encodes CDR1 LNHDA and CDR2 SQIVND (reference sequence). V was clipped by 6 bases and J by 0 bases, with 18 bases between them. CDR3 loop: CASSDRDPKHSGANVLTF. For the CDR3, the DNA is TGTGCCAGTAGCGACCGGGATCCAAAACACTCTGGGGCCAACGTCCTGACTTTC.

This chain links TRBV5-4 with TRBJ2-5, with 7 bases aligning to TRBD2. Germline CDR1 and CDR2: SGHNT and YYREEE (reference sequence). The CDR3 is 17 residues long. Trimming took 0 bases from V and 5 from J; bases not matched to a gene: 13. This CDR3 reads CASSLGGSAGVLETQYF. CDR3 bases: TGTGCCAGCAGCTTGGGAGGGAGTGCGGGAGTCCTTGAGACCCAGTACTTC.